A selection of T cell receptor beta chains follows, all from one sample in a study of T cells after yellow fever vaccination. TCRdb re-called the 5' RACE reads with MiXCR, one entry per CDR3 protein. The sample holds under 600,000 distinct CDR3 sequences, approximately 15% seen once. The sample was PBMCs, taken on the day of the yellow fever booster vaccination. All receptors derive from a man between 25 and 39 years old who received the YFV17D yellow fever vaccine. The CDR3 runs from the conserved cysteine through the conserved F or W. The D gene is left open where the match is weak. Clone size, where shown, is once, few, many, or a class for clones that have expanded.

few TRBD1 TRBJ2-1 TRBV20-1 TGCAGTGCTAGCCGTCAGGGGGCTTGGAATGAGCAGTTCTTC CSASRQGAWNEQFF
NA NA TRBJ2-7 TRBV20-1 TGCAGTGCTAGAGAGGGGAGAAAGGGGTACGAGCAGTACTTC CSAREGRKGYEQYF
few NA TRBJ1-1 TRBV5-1 TGCGCCAGCAGCTTGGTGGCCGCGCCGGTCAGCACTGAAGCTTTCTTT CASSLVAAPVSTEAFF
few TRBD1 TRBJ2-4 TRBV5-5 TGTGCCAGCAGCACCAAAAAGGGGGCGCATAGGGACATTCAGTACTTC CASSTKKGAHRDIQYF
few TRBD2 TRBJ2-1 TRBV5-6 TGTGCCAGCAGCAACCGGGACTACAGTTACAATGAGCAGTTCTTC CASSNRDYSYNEQFF
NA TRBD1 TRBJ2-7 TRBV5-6 TGTGCCAGCAATCTACAGGGGAGAGTTGGTTACGAGCAGTACTTC CASNLQGRVGYEQYF
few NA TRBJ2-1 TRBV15 TGTGCCACCAGCAGAGATTCCTTTCTAGCCTATGAGCAGTTCTTC CATSRDSFLAYEQFF
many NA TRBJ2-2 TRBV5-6 TGTGCCAGCAGGGAGGGACCGCCATCGAACACCGGGGAGCTGTTTTTT CASREGPPSNTGELFF
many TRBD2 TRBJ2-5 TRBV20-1 TGCAGTGCCCAAATCCCAGCGGGAGAGCGGACCCAGTACTTC CSAQIPAGERTQYF
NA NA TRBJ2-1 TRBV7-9 TGTGCCAGCAGCGTAACACAGGGAAATGAGCAGTTCTTC CASSVTQGNEQFF
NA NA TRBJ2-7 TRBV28 TGTGCCAGCAGTGGCCCCGCTAGCGCTTTCAACGAGCAGTACTTC CASSGPASAFNEQYF
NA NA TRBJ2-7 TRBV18 TGTGCCAGCTCACCGAAACTAGGCTCCGAGCAGTACTTC CASSPKLGSEQYF
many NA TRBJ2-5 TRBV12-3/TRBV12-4 TGTGCCAGCAGTAGGTCGATGGGGACCCAGTACTTC CASSRSMGTQYF
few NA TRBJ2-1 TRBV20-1 TGCAGTGCTAGTTATTTCGGGGCATTGGAGCTGTTCTTC CSASYFGALELFF
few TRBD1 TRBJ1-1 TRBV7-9 TGTGCCAGCAGGGACAGGTACACTGAAGCTTTCTTT CASRDRYTEAFF
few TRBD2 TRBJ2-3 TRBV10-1 TGCGCCACATCTCAACCGGGAGGGCCAGTAGATACGCAGTATTTT CATSQPGGPVDTQYF
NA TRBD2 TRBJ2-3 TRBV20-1 TGCAGTGCTAGAGATAAGGCGACTAGCGGGAGGGCCGGTTTAGATACGCAGTATTTT CSARDKATSGRAGLDTQYF
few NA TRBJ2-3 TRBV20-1 TGCAGTGCTCCCCTGGGGGGAGGAACAGATACGCAGTATTTT CSAPLGGGTDTQYF
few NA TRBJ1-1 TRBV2 TGTGCCAGCAGTGACAGGGTGAACACTGAAGCTTTCTTT CASSDRVNTEAFF
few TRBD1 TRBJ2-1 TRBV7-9 TGTGCCAGCAGCCCGGGACAGGGGTTTGAGCAGTTCTTC CASSPGQGFEQFF
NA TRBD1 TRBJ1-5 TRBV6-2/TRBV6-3 TGTGCCACCCGGGATGGGACAGGGGAGCGTCAGCCCCAGCATTTT CATRDGTGERQPQHF
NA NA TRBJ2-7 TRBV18 TGTGCCAGCTCAGCAACCGGGACTGCTTCCTACGAGCAGTACTTC CASSATGTASYEQYF
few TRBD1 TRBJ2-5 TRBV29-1 TGCAGCGTTCGAAGGCTCACTCGCGGGACAGGCAAACCCGCAGAGACCCAGTACTTC CSVRRLTRGTGKPAETQYF
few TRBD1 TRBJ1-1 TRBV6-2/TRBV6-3 TGTGCCAGCAGGACAGGGGGCAAGGGGAACACTGAAGCTTTCTTT CASRTGGKGNTEAFF
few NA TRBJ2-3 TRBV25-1 TGTGCCAGCAGTGAACCCCAAGCGGGTCCAGATACGCAGTATTTT CASSEPQAGPDTQYF
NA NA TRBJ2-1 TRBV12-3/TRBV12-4 TGTGCCAGCTCTAAAGTCCGGTCCTACAATGAGCAGTTCTTC CASSKVRSYNEQFF
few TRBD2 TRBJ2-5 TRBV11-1 TGTGCCAGCAGCGCCCGACTAGCGGGAGGCCTCCAGTACCAAGAGACCCAGTACTTC CASSARLAGGLQYQETQYF
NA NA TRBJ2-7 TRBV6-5 TGTGCCAGCAGTTTTGCTGACTCCTACGAGCAGTACTTC CASSFADSYEQYF
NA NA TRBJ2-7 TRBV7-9 TGTGCCAGCAGCCCAAAGGGTGGAGGGGACGAGCAGTACTTC CASSPKGGGDEQYF
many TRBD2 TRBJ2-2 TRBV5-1 TGCGCCAGCAGCTTTTCTAGCGGGAGCACCGGGGAGCTGTTTTTT CASSFSSGSTGELFF
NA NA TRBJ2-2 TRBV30 TGTGCCTGGGGAACAGCGGGCAAGAACACCGGGGAGCTGTTTTTT CAWGTAGKNTGELFF
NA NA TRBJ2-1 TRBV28 TGTGCCAGCAGTTTATTCAGTTGGTCCAATGAGCAGTTCTTC CASSLFSWSNEQFF
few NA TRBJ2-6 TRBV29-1 TGCAGCGCAGATACAGGGATCAATTCTGGGGCCAACGTCCTGACTTTC CSADTGINSGANVLTF
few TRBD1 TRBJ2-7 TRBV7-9 TGTGCCAGCAGGCCGGAATCCGGACAGGGTGTCTACGAGCAGTACTTC CASRPESGQGVYEQYF